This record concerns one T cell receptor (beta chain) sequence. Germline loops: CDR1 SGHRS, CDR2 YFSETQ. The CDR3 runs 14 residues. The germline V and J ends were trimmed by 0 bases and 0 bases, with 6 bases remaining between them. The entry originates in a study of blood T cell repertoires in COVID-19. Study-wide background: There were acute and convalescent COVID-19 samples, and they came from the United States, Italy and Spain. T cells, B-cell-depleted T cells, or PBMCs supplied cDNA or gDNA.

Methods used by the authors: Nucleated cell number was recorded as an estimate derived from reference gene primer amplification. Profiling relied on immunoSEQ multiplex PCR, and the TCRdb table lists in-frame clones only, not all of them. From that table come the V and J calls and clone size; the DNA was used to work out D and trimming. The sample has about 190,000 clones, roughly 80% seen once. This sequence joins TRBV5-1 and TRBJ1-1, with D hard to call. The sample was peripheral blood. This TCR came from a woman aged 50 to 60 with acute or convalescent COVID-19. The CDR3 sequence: CASSLDGVNTEAFF. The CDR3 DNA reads TGCGCCAGCAGCTTGGACGGGGTGAACACTGAAGCTTTCTTT.